The 23 T cell receptor beta chains listed next were all sequenced from one sample in a study of cytomegalovirus exposure and HLA in healthy donors. 60 Vbeta and 13 Jbeta primers were used in PCR. The assay was immunoSEQ multiplex PCR, and TCRdb's table has in-frame clones only and misses some. The sample shows about 130,000 clones, around four fifths of them seen only once. The sequenced sample consisted of PBMCs. Receptor source: a boy between 10 and 17 years old in good health and CMV-seronegative.

This clone was seen a handful of times. The chain carries TRBV19 and TRBJ1-5; 7 bases align to TRBD1. The CDR3 consists of 14 residues. The germline V gene encodes CDR1 LNHDA and CDR2 SQIVND (reference sequence). J was trimmed by 0 bases and V by 6 bases; bases with no gene match: 2. The CDR3 DNA reads as TGTGCCAGTAGAAGGACAGGTAGCAATCAGCCCCAGCATTTT. Translating gives CASRRTGSNQPQHF.

V is TRBV2 and J is TRBJ2-3; D possibly corresponds to TRBD2 (6 bases). With 4 bases removed from V and 6 bases from J, the gap between germline ends came to 14 bases. Germline assignment: CDR1 SNHLY and CDR2 FYNNEI. This CDR3 spans 14 amino acids. Here the CDR3 DNA reads TGTGCCAGCAGTGTACCGACGGGAGTGGATACGCAGTATTTT. It specifies CASSVPTGVDTQYF.

V gene TRBV19 combines with J gene TRBJ1-5; 10 bases align to TRBD1. V trimming: 4 bases; J trimming: 3 bases; junction bases outside the gene matches: 12. CDR1 LNHDA and CDR2 SQIVND come from the germline V gene (reference sequence). The CDR3 is made up of 18 amino acids. CDR3: CASSKIRGQGGFNQPQHF. The CDR3 region has the DNA TGTGCCAGTAGTAAGATTCGAGGACAGGGGGGTTTCAATCAGCCCCAGCATTTT.

The rearrangement links TRBV6-1 to TRBJ2-7; 7 positions match TRBD1. Germline assignment: CDR1 MNHNS and CDR2 SASEGT. The CDR3 is made up of 17 amino acids. V lost 1 base, J lost 2 bases, and 11 bases stayed unmatched. CDR3 in DNA: TGTGCCAGCAGTGAAGACAGGGGTGGCCTTCTGACCTACGAGCAGTACTTC. Amino acids: CASSEDRGGLLTYEQYF.

The chain couples TRBV29-1 to TRBJ2-7; perhaps TRBD1 as D (6 bases). Trimming stripped 6 bases from V and 5 bases from J, with 14 bases between. CDR3 length: 12 residues. Germline lookup yields CDR1 SQVTM and CDR2 ANQGSEA. Here the CDR3 DNA reads TGCAGCGTCGGGACAACCATCAACGAGCAGTACTTC. It encodes CSVGTTINEQYF.

This clone was seen more than once but under ten times. The genes are TRBV2 and TRBJ1-5; D not certain. V was shortened by 2 bases and J by 7 bases, with 12 bases between the two germline ends. The CDR3 has 14 amino acids. Germline V lookup: CDR1 SNHLY, CDR2 FYNNEI. CDR3 sequence: CASSEKGRGQPQHF. The CDR3 DNA reads as TGTGCCAGCAGTGAAAAAGGGAGAGGCCAGCCCCAGCATTTT.

The CDR3 here is CASSLRTGETDTQYF. Here the CDR3 DNA reads TGTGCCAGCTCACTACGGACAGGGGAAACAGATACGCAGTATTTT. The J gene is TRBJ2-3, the V gene TRBV18; 9 nucleotides align to TRBD1. This CDR3 is 15 amino acids long. V gave up 4 bases and J gave up 3 bases; unmatched junction bases: 5. Germline values: CDR1 KGHSH, CDR2 LQKENI.

The CDR3 DNA follows: TGTGCCTGGGCTCGAGCGGGTTTCACAGATACGCAGTATTTT. Its translation is CAWARAGFTDTQYF. V and J are TRBV30 and TRBJ2-3; possibly TRBD2 for D (6 bases). The CDR3 loop spans 14 amino acids. Per the germline V gene, CDR1 is GTSNPN and CDR2 is SVGIG (reference sequence). Trimming left V 5 bases short and J 2 bases short, with 14 bases between.

The V and J genes are TRBV7-6 and TRBJ2-5; a weak D match, TRBD1 (5 bases). V gave up 4 bases and J gave up 3 bases, with 12 bases separating them. Germline V gene lookup returns CDR1 SGHVS and CDR2 FNYEAQ. This CDR3 region has 14 residues. CDR3 nucleotide sequence: TGTGCCAGCAGCTCCTGGCAGGGTAAAGAGACCCAGTACTTC. Translation: CASSSWQGKETQYF.

This sequence joins TRBV9 and TRBJ2-1; TRBD2 aligns across 12 bases. Trimming took 3 bases from V and 9 from J; bases not matched to a gene: 7. CDR3 length equals 15 residues. Germline CDR1 SGDLS, CDR2 YYNGEE. This CDR3 is CASSAPSSGRGEQFF. The CDR3 DNA sequence: TGTGCCAGCAGCGCTCCCTCTAGCGGGAGGGGTGAGCAGTTCTTC.

This rearrangement joins TRBV30 to TRBJ2-7; TRBD2 is a possible D gene (6 bases). CDR3 length: 11 residues. Germline CDR1 GTSNPN, CDR2 SVGIG (reference sequence). V lost 8 bases to trimming and J lost 10 bases, with 18 bases between them. Here the CDR3 reads CAGHHGGDQYF. The CDR3, as DNA: TGTGCCGGTCACCACGGAGGGGACCAGTACTTC.

V is TRBV5-8 and J is TRBJ2-6, with 12 bases fitting TRBD1. The CDR3 covers 18 residues. Germline CDR1 and CDR2: SGHTS and YDEGEE. Unmatched junction bases numbered 6, after V lost 1 base and J lost 4 bases. The CDR3 nucleotides read TGTGCCAGCAGCTTGCTGGGACAGGGGGCTTCAGGGGCCAACGTCCTGACTTTC. Protein: CASSLLGQGASGANVLTF.

The gene calls are TRBV5-1 and TRBJ2-3, with 7 bases matching TRBD2. Germline values: CDR1 SGHRS, CDR2 YFSETQ. This CDR3 is 14 amino acids long. V shed 4 bases and J 2 bases; nucleotides not matched to a gene: 4. CDR3 amino acids: CASSLGLVTDTQYF. The DNA of the CDR3 is TGCGCCAGCAGCCTAGGACTAGTCACAGATACGCAGTATTTT.

This clone came up a few times. The V and J genes are TRBV2 and TRBJ2-5; a weak D match, TRBD2 (5 bases). The CDR3 is made up of 14 amino acids. Trimming cost V 6 bases and J 2 bases, with 13 bases left between them. Germline loops: CDR1 SNHLY, CDR2 FYNNEI. The CDR3 region has the DNA TGTGCCAGCAGGGGCGCCAGCGGACAAGAGACCCAGTACTTC. It translates to CASRGASGQETQYF.

The V gene is TRBV5-4, the J gene TRBJ1-1, with D tentatively TRBD1 (5 bases). The germline V gene encodes CDR1 SGHNT and CDR2 YYREEE (reference sequence). CDR3 length: 13 residues. The germline V and J ends were trimmed by 3 bases and 7 bases, with 13 bases remaining between them. The CDR3 bases are TGTGCCAGCAGCTCGGGGGGGGTAGGTGAAGCTTTCTTT. Its translation: CASSSGGVGEAFF.

The genes are TRBV19 and TRBJ2-7, with a possible D match to TRBD1 (6 bases). The CDR3 covers 15 residues. Trimming shortened V by 5 bases and J by 2 bases, and 16 bases separated the two germline ends. CDR1 is LNHDA, CDR2 SQIVND, per germline (reference sequence). CDR3 DNA: TGTGCCAGTAGTCTACCGGGACACGGAGCCTACGAGCAGTACTTC. Protein sequence: CASSLPGHGAYEQYF.

This chain joins TRBV29-1 and TRBJ2-1; TRBD2 aligns across 10 bases. The CDR3 covers 19 residues. Trimming cost V 4 bases and J 7 bases; bases outside gene matches: 22. Germline CDR1 reads SQVTM; CDR2 reads ANQGSEA. The CDR3 spells CSVGWTGTSANVLWNEQFF. The CDR3 DNA reads as TGCAGCGTTGGCTGGACCGGGACTAGCGCAAACGTCTTGTGGAATGAGCAGTTCTTC.

This chain connects TRBV5-6 to TRBJ1-1; 8 nucleotides line up with TRBD1. Germline values: CDR1 SGHDT, CDR2 YYEEEE. The CDR3 is 16 amino acids. V lost 3 bases and J lost 4; bases outside the gene matches: 11. The CDR3 DNA follows: TGTGCCAGCAGCTCGCCAGGGGGCGGTTGGGGCACTGAAGCTTTCTTT. It encodes CASSSPGGGWGTEAFF. Based on the CDR3 plus reference TRBV5-6 and TRBJ1-1, the full variable domain is DAGVTQSPTHLIKTRGQQVTLRCSPKSGHDTVSWYQQALGQGPQFIFQYYEEEERQRGNFPDRFSGHQFPNYSSELNVNALLLGDSALYLCASSSPGGGWGTEAFFGQGTRLTVV.

The chain uses TRBV7-9 and TRBJ2-5; the D gene is possibly TRBD1 (5 bases). Germline V lookup: CDR1 SEHNR, CDR2 FQNEAQ (reference sequence). This CDR3 comprises 14 residues. V was shortened by 5 bases and J by 0 bases, with 10 bases between the two germline ends. The CDR3 protein is CASSPTGYQETQYF. CDR3 DNA: TGTGCCAGCAGCCCTACAGGCTACCAAGAGACCCAGTACTTC.

The chain uses TRBV11-2 and TRBJ1-2; the match to TRBD1 covers 11 bases. Per the germline V gene, CDR1 is SGHAT and CDR2 is FQNNGV. V shed 4 bases, J shed 3 bases, and the junction held 7 bases outside the gene matches. The CDR3 has 16 residues. CDR3 coding DNA: TGTGCCAGCAGCTCTAACCGGGACAGGGGGTACTATGGCTACACCTTC. This gives the protein CASSSNRDRGYYGYTF.

This chain connects TRBV5-1 to TRBJ1-1; 9 nucleotides line up with TRBD1. Germline V gene sequence: CDR1 SGHRS, CDR2 YFSETQ. The CDR3 has 17 residues. Unmatched junction bases numbered 10, after V lost 0 bases and J lost 4 bases. CDR3 sequence reads: CASSLDRGRQGGTEAFF. Written as DNA, the CDR3 is TGCGCCAGCAGCTTGGATAGGGGGCGACAGGGGGGCACTGAAGCTTTCTTT.

The rearrangement joins TRBV6-5 to TRBJ2-7; TRBD2 might be the D (5 bases). The CDR3 has 15 amino acids. Germline V lookup: CDR1 MNHEY, CDR2 SVGAGI. Trimming removed 0 bases from V and 3 bases from J, with 12 bases in between. CDR3 sequence (DNA): TGTGCCAGCAGTTACTCAGCGGAGAGCAACTACGAGCAGTACTTC. Protein sequence: CASSYSAESNYEQYF.

The rearrangement joins TRBV18 to TRBJ1-1, with 12 bases identical to TRBD1. Germline-derived CDR1 and CDR2 are KGHSH and LQKENI. The CDR3 contains 16 residues. V was pared by 3 bases and J by 1 base, with 3 bases of the junction left unmatched. This chain's CDR3 is CASSPGDRGQNTEAFF. CDR3 in DNA: TGTGCCAGCTCACCTGGGGACAGGGGGCAGAACACTGAAGCTTTCTTT.